Below, one TCR beta chain is given with its context. Trimming cost V 5 bases and J 9 bases, with 17 bases left between them. The CDR3 has 14 amino acids. Germline CDR1 SGHTA, CDR2 FQGNSA. Authors' processing steps: Estimation of nucleated cell counts relied on the amplification of reference gene primers. This table comes from immunoSEQ multiplex PCR, and its TCRdb copy is limited to in-frame clones, with some not included. From that table come the V and J calls and clone size; the DNA was used to work out D and trimming. The sample lists 300,000 to 400,000 clones; 75% to 90% were seen once. The data derive from a study of blood T cell repertoires in COVID-19. About the research overall: Specimens from acute and convalescent COVID-19 originated in the United States, Italy and Spain. PBMCs, B-cell-depleted T cells, or T cells provided the cDNA or gDNA that made up the material.

Seattle researchers signed up patients amid active infection and tracked them longitudinally. The sample was peripheral blood. This rearrangement joins TRBV7-2 to TRBJ2-1, with D maybe TRBD2 (5 bases). The TCR comes from a woman aged 55-70 years with COVID-19, enrolled during active disease. CDR3 sequence reads: CASSPAILGAEQFF. The CDR3 DNA is TGTGCCAGCAGCCCCGCCATACTAGGTGCTGAGCAGTTCTTC.